The 18 T cell receptor beta chains presented below share a single source sample, sequenced in a study of shared clonotypes between healthy human individuals. The table came from immunoSEQ multiplex PCR; TCRdb's copy has only in-frame clones and leaves some out. The table records around 700,000 clones, around two thirds of them present only once. Material for sequencing was memory CD4+ T cells sorted from blood. Subset in this sample: CD45RA-negative fraction. The receptors were sampled from a woman aged 25 to 39 in good health.

The chain has TRBV7-9 and TRBJ2-1; D might be TRBD2 (6 bases). Germline assignment: CDR1 SEHNR and CDR2 FQNEAQ (reference sequence). Trimming pared 5 bases from V and 2 bases from J, leaving 13 bases between. The CDR3 covers 15 residues. The CDR3 loop reads CASSLTGLPYNEQFF. Here the CDR3 DNA reads TGTGCCAGCAGCCTAACGGGACTTCCCTACAATGAGCAGTTCTTC.

This clone came up once. The rearrangement links TRBV7-2 to TRBJ2-3; D call uncertain. V was pared by 3 bases and J by 0 bases, with 10 bases between. Germline V gene data show CDR1 as SGHTA and CDR2 as FQGNSA. There are 15 residues in the CDR3. In DNA form, the CDR3 reads TGTGCCAGCAGCTTCTTAAGCCGAAGCACAGATACGCAGTATTTT. Amino acid sequence: CASSFLSRSTDTQYF.

This rearrangement joins TRBV19 to TRBJ2-5; TRBD1 matches 7 bases. Germline loops: CDR1 LNHDA, CDR2 SQIVND (reference sequence). J was trimmed by 5 bases and V by 3 bases; bases with no gene match: 3. The CDR3 runs to 13 residues. This CDR3 reads CASSMGQTETQYF. The CDR3 DNA follows: TGTGCCAGTAGTATGGGACAGACGGAGACCCAGTACTTC.

This clone has only one observation. V and J are TRBV5-1 and TRBJ2-1; D is perhaps TRBD2 (6 bases). CDR1 is SGHRS and CDR2 is YFSETQ in the germline V gene. The CDR3 runs 18 residues. V lost 4 bases and J 0 bases, leaving 20 bases between the germline ends. CDR3 bases: TGCGCCAGCAGCCCTACTACGGGCGGGACCAGCTCCTACAATGAGCAGTTCTTC. This sequence encodes CASSPTTGGTSSYNEQFF.

This clone was observed a few times. This chain links TRBV28 with TRBJ1-1; a possible D gene is TRBD1 (6 bases). This CDR3 is 14 amino acids long. V lost 4 bases, J lost 4 bases, and 13 bases lay in between. Germline V CDR1 and CDR2: MDHEN, SYDVKM. The CDR3 bases are TGTGCCAGCAGTTCAGGGGACGCTCGCACTGAAGCTTTCTTT. Its translation is CASSSGDARTEAFF.

The CDR3 sequence is CASRRPGTDTQYF. In DNA, the CDR3 is TGTGCCAGCCGACGACCCGGGACAGATACGCAGTATTTT. The chain joins TRBV27 to TRBJ2-3, with no clear D. V gave up 8 bases and J gave up 3 bases, with 12 bases separating them. The CDR3 has 13 amino acids. Germline-derived CDR1 and CDR2 are MNHEY and SMNVEV (reference sequence).

The chain uses TRBV7-9 and TRBJ2-1; TRBD1 is a possible D gene (5 bases). Trimming cost V 1 base and J 3 bases, with 13 bases left between them. The length of the CDR3 is 16 residues. Germline CDR1 and CDR2: SEHNR and FQNEAQ (reference sequence). The CDR3 coding sequence is TGTGCCAGCAGCTTAGTTGGGGCCCTCTTCTACAATGAGCAGTTCTTC. Its protein is CASSLVGALFYNEQFF.

The chain combines TRBV28 with TRBJ2-5, with 11 bases lining up with TRBD2. This CDR3 has 15 residues. The germline gives CDR1 MDHEN, CDR2 SYDVKM. The ends lost 5 bases at V and 3 bases at J; junction bases unmatched: 5. The CDR3 coding sequence is TGTGCCAGCAGTGTAACGGGACTAGCGGAAGAGACCCAGTACTTC. It encodes CASSVTGLAEETQYF.

A remark on this clone: It may be a read error: a sequence one base away is much more abundant. V is TRBV6-1 and J is TRBJ2-7, with 10 bases matching TRBD2. Germline V CDR1 and CDR2: MNHNS, SASEGT. The CDR3 length is 14 residues. V trimming: 5 bases; J trimming: 3 bases; junction bases outside the gene matches: 4. The CDR3 nucleotides are TGTGCCAGCAGTACCGGGACTAGCGTCTACGAGCAGTACTTC. It yields the protein CASSTGTSVYEQYF.

The chain carries TRBV6-6 and TRBJ1-2; D ambiguous. The ends were cut back, 5 bases at V and 4 bases at J, with 14 bases in the middle. The germline CDR1 and CDR2 sequences are MNHNY and SVGAGI (reference sequence). The length of the CDR3 is 14 residues. Written as DNA, the CDR3 is TGTGCCAGCAGTCAAGGGCCGGTCCCCTATGGCTACACCTTC. This encodes CASSQGPVPYGYTF.

This sequence joins TRBV28 and TRBJ2-7; D gene unclear. This CDR3 comprises 15 residues. CDR1 MDHEN and CDR2 SYDVKM come from the germline V gene. V was cut by 6 bases and J by 0 bases, with 15 bases left in between. In nucleotides, the CDR3 is TGTGCCAGCAGGAGCCTGGACGGTGGCTCCTACGAGCAGTACTTC. Its protein is CASRSLDGGSYEQYF. The whole variable domain, filled in from reference TRBV28 and TRBJ2-7, reads DVKVTQSSRYLVKRTGEKVFLECVQDMDHENMFWYRQDPGLGLRLIYFSYDVKMKEKGDIPEGYSVSREKKERFSLILESASTNQTSMYLCASRSLDGGSYEQYFGPGTRLTVT.

The table lists this clone with a count of one. The rearrangement uses TRBV2 and TRBJ2-7; TRBD2 might be the D (5 bases). The CDR3 has 13 residues. With 7 bases removed from V and 3 bases from J, the gap between germline ends came to 13 bases. In germline, CDR1 is SNHLY, CDR2 FYNNEI. The CDR3 DNA follows: TGTGCCAGCAAAATAGCGACGGTCTACGAGCAGTACTTC. As protein: CASKIATVYEQYF.

The chain employs TRBV15 and TRBJ1-5; D remains ambiguous. Germline CDR1 reads LNHNV; CDR2 reads YYDKDF (reference sequence). Trimming pared 6 bases from V and 1 base from J, leaving 16 bases between. This CDR3 has 16 amino acids. The CDR3 bases are TGTGCCACCAGGGACGGAGAAAGGGAAAGCAATCAGCCCCAGCATTTT. Amino acids: CATRDGERESNQPQHF.

V gene TRBV4-1 combines with J gene TRBJ2-1; D is tentatively TRBD1 or TRBD2 (7 bases each). Germline lookup yields CDR1 MGHRA and CDR2 YSYEKL. The CDR3 runs 15 residues. V was clipped by 8 bases and J by 7 bases, with 21 bases between them. CDR3 in DNA: TGCGCCAGCGATCAGGGGGAGGGCCGGTGGAATGAGCAGTTCTTC. Protein: CASDQGEGRWNEQFF.

This sequence joins TRBV19 and TRBJ1-4; no clear D. The CDR3 covers 13 residues. The germline gives CDR1 LNHDA, CDR2 SQIVND (reference sequence). The ends were cut back, 9 bases at V and 3 bases at J, with 11 bases in the middle. The CDR3 here is CASAQVSNEKLFF. Written as DNA, the CDR3 is TGTGCCAGCGCCCAGGTATCTAATGAAAAACTGTTTTTT. The variable domain in full, completed from reference TRBV19 and TRBJ1-4, reads DGGITQSPKYLFRKEGQNVTLSCEQNLNHDAMYWYRQDPGQGLRLIYYSQIVNDFQKGDIAEGYSVSREKKESFPLTVTSAQKNPTAFYLCASAQVSNEKLFFGSGTQLSVL.

The chain links TRBV7-9 to TRBJ2-6, with D tentatively TRBD1 or TRBD2 (6 bases each). V lost 9 bases, J lost 0 bases, and 15 bases lay in between. CDR1 is SEHNR, CDR2 FQNEAQ, per germline (reference sequence). The CDR3 extends over 16 amino acids. CDR3 nucleotide sequence: TGTGCCAGTAGCGGACAGCAGAGCTCTGGGGCCAACGTCCTGACTTTC. It specifies CASSGQQSSGANVLTF.

The genes are TRBV27 and TRBJ2-2; the D gene is possibly TRBD2 (5 bases). This CDR3 contains 17 residues. Trimming shortened V by 5 bases and J by 0 bases, and 16 bases separated the two germline ends. Germline lookup yields CDR1 MNHEY and CDR2 SMNVEV (reference sequence). CDR3: CASSPEVRPANTGELFF. The DNA of the CDR3 is TGTGCCAGCAGTCCGGAGGTTCGCCCCGCGAACACCGGGGAGCTGTTTTTT.

This clone was counted only a few times. Other nucleotide sequences from this sample produce the same CDR3. The chain has TRBV28 and TRBJ2-5, with 10 bases lining up with TRBD1. CDR1 and CDR2 (germline): MDHEN, SYDVKM. The ends lost 5 bases at V and 2 bases at J; junction bases unmatched: 5. The CDR3 extends over 15 amino acids. The CDR3 spells CASSLTGGGQETQYF. Here the CDR3 DNA reads TGTGCCAGCAGTCTGACAGGGGGCGGGCAAGAGACCCAGTACTTC. Full variable domain (rest looked up from reference TRBV28 and TRBJ2-5): DVKVTQSSRYLVKRTGEKVFLECVQDMDHENMFWYRQDPGLGLRLIYFSYDVKMKEKGDIPEGYSVSREKKERFSLILESASTNQTSMYLCASSLTGGGQETQYFGPGTRLLVL.